The source of this T cell receptor beta chain is a study of PD-L1 blockade in urothelial cancer. On the study more broadly: When patients started atezolizumab in about 2014, it was given at 1,200 mg intravenously every 3 weeks.

The repertoire was sequenced with immunoSEQ multiplex PCR; TCRdb's copy has only in-frame clones and lacks some. The sample includes fewer than 130,000 clones, around 85% of them seen just once. The CDR3 covers 19 residues. CDR1 and CDR2 from the germline V gene are MNHEY and SMNVEV (reference sequence). Unmatched junction bases numbered 13, after V lost 3 bases and J lost 3 bases. The TCR sequence derives from a man aged 50 or older with urothelial cancer. The V and J genes are TRBV27 and TRBJ2-6; 8 bases agree with TRBD1. The sample here was PBMCs, taken around atezolizumab (anti-PD-L1) treatment. CDR3 DNA sequence: TGTGCCAGCAGTTTTGTGGACAGGGTAACGCGTCATGGGGCCAACGTCCTGACTTTC. This encodes CASSFVDRVTRHGANVLTF.